What follows is one TCR beta chain and its context. This entry belongs to a study of glioma-infiltrating T cells after dendritic cell vaccination. Study context: Between about 2002 and 2012, patients got autologous tumor lysate-pulsed dendritic cell vaccines.

The immunoSEQ assay amplified TCRB CDR3 from up to about 2 ug DNA. Sequencing used immunoSEQ multiplex PCR; TCRdb keeps in-frame clones, though not all of them. The table lists around 37,000 clones, approximately 84% of them singletons. The TCR was taken from a human donor with glioblastoma. This sample comprised blood, obtained before dendritic cell vaccination.

CDR3 in amino acids: CASSISAGLETQYF. As DNA, the CDR3 is TGTGCCAGCAGCATAAGCGCGGGTCTGGAGACCCAGTACTTC. The chain employs TRBV28 and TRBJ2-5; possible D gene TRBD2, 5 bases. The CDR3 loop spans 14 amino acids. Per germline, CDR1 MDHEN and CDR2 SYDVKM. The V end lost 6 bases, the J end lost 5 bases, and 16 bases lay between the germline ends.